This passage covers 27 T cell receptor beta chains from one sample sequenced in a study of technical replicates of blood from a handful of donors. TCRdb's copy holds only in-frame clones and misses some; the assay was immunoSEQ multiplex PCR. The sample contains around 80,000 clones, roughly 98% of which appear only once. Sample: T cells isolated from PBMCs. The receptors were gathered from a human donor in good health.

The rearrangement uses TRBV2 and TRBJ1-2; 9 bases map to TRBD1. This CDR3 spans 14 amino acids. Germline V CDR1 and CDR2: SNHLY, FYNNEI. The trim removed 3 bases at V and 4 bases at J, leaving 3 bases unmatched. This chain's CDR3 is CASSETGGLYGYTF. CDR3 sequence (DNA): TGTGCCAGCAGTGAGACAGGGGGGCTCTATGGCTACACCTTC.

The V gene is TRBV27, the J gene TRBJ1-1; 7 bases align to TRBD1. This CDR3 has 15 amino acids. V lost 3 bases to trimming and J lost 0 bases; unmatched junction nucleotides: 4. Germline-derived CDR1 and CDR2 are MNHEY and SMNVEV (reference sequence). The CDR3 spells CASSLGTGVNTEAFF. Here the CDR3 DNA reads TGTGCCAGCAGTTTGGGAACAGGGGTGAACACTGAAGCTTTCTTT.

The chain joins TRBV19 to TRBJ1-5; D is ambiguous. Germline loops: CDR1 LNHDA, CDR2 SQIVND (reference sequence). There are 14 residues in the CDR3. V was trimmed by 2 bases and J by 4 bases, leaving 9 bases between them. CDR3: CASSITATNQPQHF. DNA for the CDR3: TGTGCCAGTAGTATAACAGCCACTAATCAGCCCCAGCATTTT.

The chain carries TRBV10-3 and TRBJ1-1, with D possibly being TRBD1 (5 bases). The CDR3 runs to 12 residues. Trimming took 6 bases from V and 6 from J, leaving 11 bases between them. Germline assignment: CDR1 ENHRY and CDR2 SYGVKD. The CDR3 DNA reads as TGTGCCATCAGGCAGGGTTTTGCTGAAGCTTTCTTT. Translation gives CAIRQGFAEAFF.

V is TRBV30 and J is TRBJ1-2; D may be TRBD1 (5 bases). This CDR3 region has 16 residues. Trimming took off 5 bases at V and 2 bases at J, with 21 bases between the two ends. CDR1 and CDR2 (germline): GTSNPN, SVGIG (reference sequence). The DNA of the CDR3 is TGTGCCTGGGGTCCTGCGGGACTCCCGACGAACTATGGCTACACCTTC. Protein product: CAWGPAGLPTNYGYTF.

CDR3 in DNA: TGTGCCAGCAGCTGGAAATCCGGGAACCCCACAGATACGCAGTATTTT. It encodes CASSWKSGNPTDTQYF. This rearrangement joins TRBV5-4 to TRBJ2-3, with D perhaps matching TRBD2 (5 bases). CDR3 size: 16 residues. Deletions cut 3 bases from V and 2 bases from J, with 16 bases between. CDR1 is SGHNT, CDR2 YYREEE, per germline (reference sequence).

This chain joins TRBV19 and TRBJ1-1, with D possibly TRBD1 on 6 matching bases. This CDR3 is 13 amino acids long. Looked up from germline, CDR1 is LNHDA and CDR2 is SQIVND (reference sequence). V lost 5 bases and J lost 6, with 13 bases in between. This CDR3 is CASSFGTNSEAFF. The CDR3 DNA is TGTGCCAGTAGTTTCGGGACAAACTCTGAAGCTTTCTTT.

The chain has TRBV6-1 and TRBJ1-1; maybe TRBD1 (6 bases). CDR1 MNHNS and CDR2 SASEGT come from the germline V gene. The CDR3 runs to 15 residues. V shed 3 bases and J shed 1 base, with 12 bases lying between them. Here the CDR3 reads CASSDRRGKNTEAFF. Written as DNA, the CDR3 is TGTGCCAGCAGTGACCGCAGGGGAAAGAACACTGAAGCTTTCTTT.

The chain uses TRBV18 and TRBJ2-7, with TRBD2 matching over 11 bases. Trimming removed 3 bases from V and 5 bases from J; junction bases left unmatched: 3. Germline V gives CDR1 KGHSH, CDR2 LQKENI. There are 14 residues in the CDR3. The CDR3 DNA sequence: TGTGCCAGCTCACCCACTAGCGGGAGCCACGAGCAGTACTTC. It yields the protein CASSPTSGSHEQYF.

This chain uses TRBV7-9 with TRBJ2-1; 9 bases agree with TRBD2. The CDR3 sequence is 15 residues long. Germline CDR1 is SEHNR and CDR2 is FQNEAQ (reference sequence). V was clipped by 6 bases and J by 3 bases; unmatched bases: 6. The CDR3: CASRSSSGNYNEQFF. CDR3 DNA: TGTGCCAGCAGAAGTTCTAGCGGGAACTACAATGAGCAGTTCTTC.

V and J are TRBV27 and TRBJ1-5; D is uncertain. CDR1 and CDR2 (germline): MNHEY, SMNVEV (reference sequence). The CDR3 consists of 16 residues. Trimming shortened V by 4 bases and J by 5 bases, and 18 bases separated the two germline ends. CDR3 residues: CASSSRLDIYHQPQHF. CDR3 bases: TGTGCCAGCAGTTCCCGCCTTGACATATATCATCAGCCCCAGCATTTT.

The chain recombines TRBV29-1 with TRBJ2-2; TRBD2 is a possible D gene (5 bases). The germline gives CDR1 SQVTM, CDR2 ANQGSEA. The CDR3 sequence is 13 residues long. Trimming removed 5 bases from V and 2 bases from J, with 9 bases in between. CDR3 nucleotides: TGCAGCGTTCCAGCGGCCAACACCGGGGAGCTGTTTTTT. Translation gives CSVPAANTGELFF.

The rearrangement uses TRBV11-3 and TRBJ2-3; D is undetermined. V lost 1 base and J 0 bases, leaving 5 bases between the germline ends. This CDR3 has 14 residues. The germline V gene encodes CDR1 SGHNT and CDR2 YENEEA. The CDR3 DNA follows: TGTGCCAGCAGCTTAGGGCCAAGCACAGATACGCAGTATTTT. It is translated as CASSLGPSTDTQYF. Supplemented by reference TRBV11-3 and TRBJ2-3, the full variable domain reads EAGVVQSPRYKIIEKKQPVAFWCNPISGHNTLYWYLQNLGQGPELLIRYENEEAVDDSQLPKDRFSAERLKGVDSTLKIQPAELGDSAVYLCASSLGPSTDTQYFGPGTRLTVL.

The chain combines TRBV5-1 with TRBJ1-5, with TRBD1 as a possible D gene (6 bases). The germline V gene has CDR1 SGHRS and CDR2 YFSETQ. The V end lost 2 bases, the J end lost 4 bases, and 10 bases lay between the germline ends. This CDR3 spans 14 amino acids. The CDR3 DNA reads as TGCGCCAGCAGCTTAGGAACAGGGAATCAGCCCCAGCATTTT. Translated: CASSLGTGNQPQHF.

The chain couples TRBV7-9 to TRBJ1-1; a weak D match, TRBD1 (5 bases). The V end lost 1 base, the J end lost 6 bases, and 21 bases lay between the germline ends. Germline V CDR1 and CDR2: SEHNR, FQNEAQ (reference sequence). The CDR3 sequence is 17 residues long. This CDR3 is CASSLGRGGVSWAEAFF. For the CDR3, the DNA is TGTGCCAGCAGCTTAGGTCGGGGGGGGGTCAGCTGGGCTGAAGCTTTCTTT.

The chain employs TRBV5-1 and TRBJ1-1, with D maybe TRBD1 (6 bases). V shed 3 bases and J shed 3 bases, with 15 bases lying between them. This CDR3 contains 15 residues. Germline values: CDR1 SGHRS, CDR2 YFSETQ. CDR3 residues: CASSWGGQTDTEAFF. CDR3 bases: TGCGCCAGCAGCTGGGGGGGGCAGACGGACACTGAAGCTTTCTTT.

The chain joins TRBV5-6 to TRBJ1-1; D perhaps matches TRBD1 (6 bases). The V gene's germline CDR1 is SGHDT and CDR2 YYEEEE. With 4 bases removed from V and 3 bases from J, the gap between germline ends came to 13 bases. CDR3 length: 14 amino acids. The chain's CDR3 is CASSLGGQDTEAFF. The CDR3, as DNA: TGTGCCAGCAGCCTGGGGGGCCAGGACACTGAAGCTTTCTTT.

This chain connects TRBV11-2 to TRBJ2-7; TRBD2 is a possible D gene (6 bases). There are 19 residues in the CDR3. CDR1 and CDR2 (germline): SGHAT, FQNNGV. Deletions cut 4 bases from V and 2 bases from J, with 27 bases between. CDR3 in amino acids: CASSSLYGWGGALPYEQYF. In DNA form, the CDR3 reads TGTGCCAGCAGCTCACTATACGGTTGGGGCGGGGCGTTACCCTACGAGCAGTACTTC. Looking up the rest from reference TRBV11-2 and TRBJ2-7 gives the full variable domain: EAGVAQSPRYKIIEKRQSVAFWCNPISGHATLYWYQQILGQGPKLLIQFQNNGVVDDSQLPKDRFSAERLKGVDSTLKIQPAKLEDSAVYLCASSSLYGWGGALPYEQYFGPGTRLTVT.

The chain carries TRBV27 and TRBJ2-5; D may be TRBD2 (6 bases). In germline, CDR1 is MNHEY, CDR2 SMNVEV (reference sequence). Trimming pared 0 bases from V and 2 bases from J, leaving 7 bases between. There are 14 residues in the CDR3. The CDR3 nucleotides are TGTGCCAGCAGTTTATCCGGGGGACAAGAGACCCAGTACTTC. Protein sequence: CASSLSGGQETQYF.

This chain uses TRBV11-3 with TRBJ2-7; weak D call: TRBD1 (5 bases). Germline values: CDR1 SGHNT, CDR2 YENEEA. Trimming stripped 3 bases from V and 2 bases from J, with 11 bases between. CDR3 length: 14 residues. The CDR3 DNA is TGTGCCAGCAGCTTGGGCGGACACACCTACGAGCAGTACTTC. Translation gives CASSLGGHTYEQYF. Supplemented by reference TRBV11-3 and TRBJ2-7, the full variable domain reads EAGVVQSPRYKIIEKKQPVAFWCNPISGHNTLYWYLQNLGQGPELLIRYENEEAVDDSQLPKDRFSAERLKGVDSTLKIQPAELGDSAVYLCASSLGGHTYEQYFGPGTRLTVT.

This chain's CDR3 is CAGGGLAAFQETQYF. For the CDR3, the DNA is TGTGCCGGGGGGGGACTAGCGGCCTTCCAAGAGACCCAGTACTTC. The rearrangement joins TRBV2 to TRBJ2-5; 11 bases match TRBD2. Germline-derived CDR1 and CDR2 are SNHLY and FYNNEI. The CDR3 consists of 15 residues. V trimming: 11 bases; J trimming: 1 base; junction bases outside the gene matches: 9.

This chain links TRBV12-5 with TRBJ2-3, with 7 positions matching TRBD2. The CDR3 contains 14 residues. V gave up 4 bases and J gave up 6 bases; unmatched junction bases: 7. Germline loops: CDR1 LGHNT, CDR2 FRNRAP. The CDR3 DNA is TGTGCTAGTGGTTACAGCCCGGGAGGTGATACGCAGTATTTT. Amino acid sequence: CASGYSPGGDTQYF.

The chain links TRBV7-9 to TRBJ2-2, with 9 bases fitting TRBD1. Trimming at V came to 5 bases and at J to 5 bases, leaving 9 bases not matched to a gene. The CDR3 contains 16 residues. Germline CDR1 reads SEHNR; CDR2 reads FQNEAQ (reference sequence). The CDR3 DNA reads as TGTGCCAGCAGCCCACCGGGACAGGGTGTGACCGGGGAGCTGTTTTTT. It codes for CASSPPGQGVTGELFF.

The gene calls are TRBV9 and TRBJ2-3, with 8 bases identical to TRBD2. V lost 3 bases, J lost 2 bases, and 5 bases stayed unmatched. CDR3 length equals 15 residues. Germline V lookup: CDR1 SGDLS, CDR2 YYNGEE. The CDR3 region is CASSESGRDTDTQYF. The CDR3, as DNA: TGTGCCAGCAGCGAAAGCGGGAGAGACACAGATACGCAGTATTTT.

The chain links TRBV6-1 to TRBJ2-2; a possible D gene is TRBD2 (6 bases). V was shortened by 6 bases and J by 11 bases, with 19 bases between the two germline ends. The CDR3 loop spans 14 amino acids. From germline, CDR1 is MNHNS and CDR2 SASEGT. CDR3: CASSPGTHPSELFF. The CDR3, as DNA: TGTGCCAGCAGCCCCGGGACTCACCCGTCCGAGCTGTTTTTT.

The rearrangement uses TRBV27 and TRBJ1-4; 7 nucleotides agree with TRBD1. This CDR3 has 13 residues. Germline V gene lookup returns CDR1 MNHEY and CDR2 SMNVEV (reference sequence). V was pared by 5 bases and J by 10 bases, with 7 bases of the junction left unmatched. The CDR3 nucleotides read TGTGCCAGCAGTCCCGGGGACAGAGGAAAACTGTTTTTT. This encodes CASSPGDRGKLFF.

The DNA of the CDR3 is TGTGCCAGCAGTTCCGCCGGGACAGGGGGCGATGAGCAGTTCTTC. Translation: CASSSAGTGGDEQFF. This chain uses TRBV6-5 with TRBJ2-1; the match to TRBD1 covers 12 bases. With 4 bases clipped from V and 8 bases from J, the junction kept 6 bases outside the gene matches. Germline V gives CDR1 MNHEY, CDR2 SVGAGI. The length of the CDR3 is 15 residues.